The rows below give T cell receptor beta chains drawn from one sample of a study of technical replicates of blood from several donors. Clones were read by immunoSEQ multiplex PCR, and TCRdb kept only the in-frame ones, dropping some. The repertoire consists of 85,000 to 100,000 clones, with 92% occurring once and the leading ten covering approximately 0.3%. The sequenced material came from T cells isolated from PBMCs. The receptors were gathered from a human donor in good health. Each CDR3 is given with its conserved first and last residue. A D gene is named only where the DNA matches it firmly. The size of a clone is reported for some rows only, either as once, few or many, or as a class for expanded clones.

v_gene	j_gene	abundance	d_gene	CDR3nt	CDR3aa
TRBV15	TRBJ1-4	NA	TRBD1	TGTGCCACCAAACGGACAGGGGGACTACTGGATGAAAAACTGTTTTTT	CATKRTGGLLDEKLFF
TRBV27	TRBJ1-2	NA	TRBD1	TGTGCCAGCAGTCCAAGGGGACAGGACTATGGCTACACCTTC	CASSPRGQDYGYTF
TRBV27	TRBJ2-7	NA	NA	TGTGCCAGCGGGTTGAGGGCGGGGCCTTGGGAGCAGTACTTC	CASGLRAGPWEQYF
TRBV5-4	TRBJ2-2	NA	TRBD2	TGTGCCAGCAGCCCGAGGACTAGCGGAAACACCGGGGAGCTGTTTTTT	CASSPRTSGNTGELFF
TRBV27	TRBJ2-6	NA	NA	TGTGCCAGTGGCCCGATGTCTGGGGCCAACGTCCTGACTTTC	CASGPMSGANVLTF
TRBV5-1	TRBJ2-7	NA	NA	TGCGCCAGCAGCTTTGGACAGCTGATCTACGAGCAGTACTTC	CASSFGQLIYEQYF
TRBV19	TRBJ2-7	NA	NA	TGTGCCAGTAGTATCCAGGGGGGCTCCTACGAGCAGTACTTC	CASSIQGGSYEQYF
TRBV4-1	TRBJ1-5	few	NA	TGCGCCAGCAGCCAACTCACAGGGCGAAGCAATCAGCCCCAGCATTTT	CASSQLTGRSNQPQHF
TRBV5-1	TRBJ1-1	NA	NA	TGCGCCAGCAGCTCACAGGTCGTGAACACTGAAGCTTTCTTT	CASSSQVVNTEAFF
TRBV7-6	TRBJ1-4	NA	TRBD1	TGTGCCAGCAGCGCCGGGCCCGGGACAGGGAGGTGGAATGAAAAACTGTTTTTT	CASSAGPGTGRWNEKLFF
TRBV5-1	TRBJ2-2	NA	TRBD1	TGCGCCAGCAGCTTGTTCACAGGGGAGAACACCGGGGAGCTGTTTTTT	CASSLFTGENTGELFF
TRBV7-3	TRBJ2-5	NA	TRBD2	TGTGCCAGCAGCTCATCCACGCTAGCGGGGGGGCTAAAGACCCAGTACTTC	CASSSSTLAGGLKTQYF
TRBV2	TRBJ1-1	NA	NA	TGTGCCAGCAGTGTGATGGAGGGGGCTTTCTTT	CASSVMEGAFF
TRBV5-1	TRBJ2-1	NA	NA	TGCGCCAGCAGCCCGGACACCCAGGTGGAGTTCTTC	CASSPDTQVEFF
TRBV11-3	TRBJ1-1	NA	NA	TGTGCCAGCAGAGATGGGAGGATGAACACTGAAGCTTTCTTT	CASRDGRMNTEAFF
TRBV6-5	TRBJ2-1	NA	TRBD2	TGTGCCAGCAGTTACGGGACTAGCGGGAGCAATGAGCAGTTCTTC	CASSYGTSGSNEQFF
TRBV11-3	TRBJ2-1	NA	TRBD2	TGTGCCAGCAGCTTAAATTCCCGGGGGGAAGGGGATGAGCAGTTCTTC	CASSLNSRGEGDEQFF
TRBV14	TRBJ2-5	NA	NA	TGTGCCAGCAGCTTGCGAGCGGGTCAAGAGACCCAGTACTTC	CASSLRAGQETQYF
TRBV7-9	TRBJ2-7	NA	TRBD2	TGTGCCAGCAGCCTAGGGACTAGCGGGGGGTGGTACGAGCAGTACTTC	CASSLGTSGGWYEQYF
TRBV7-9	TRBJ2-3	NA	NA	TGTGCCAGCAGCTTAGGTCCTAGCACAGATACGCAGTATTTT	CASSLGPSTDTQYF
TRBV6-5	TRBJ1-2	NA	TRBD1	TGTGCCAGCAGTTACTTCAATCTCGGACAGGGGGAAGGCTACACCTTC	CASSYFNLGQGEGYTF
TRBV29-1	TRBJ2-5	NA	TRBD2	TGCAGCGTTCTACTAGCGGGGATGTGGGAGCAGTACTTC	CSVLLAGMWEQYF
TRBV6-6	TRBJ2-1	NA	TRBD1	TGTGCCAGCAGCCGCCCGGGACAGGGGGTCTATGAGCAGTTCTTC	CASSRPGQGVYEQFF
TRBV5-1	TRBJ1-4	once	TRBD1	TGCGCCAGCAGCTTAACCGGGACAGGAGGTGAAAAACTGTTTTTT	CASSLTGTGGEKLFF
TRBV19	TRBJ2-1	NA	NA	TGTGCCAGTAGTGTGAGCGGGTTCTCCTACAATGAGCAGTTCTTC	CASSVSGFSYNEQFF
TRBV2	TRBJ2-7	NA	NA	TGTGCCAGCAAGGGGGTAACCTACGAGCAGTACTTC	CASKGVTYEQYF
TRBV29-1	TRBJ2-7	NA	TRBD2	TGCAGCGTCCTAGCGGGGGGATACGGCGAGCAGTACTTC	CSVLAGGYGEQYF
TRBV7-9	TRBJ1-2	NA	NA	TGTGCCAGCAGCTCGAAGACCCAGGACAGAACCGCGTATGGAGATGGCTACACCTTC	CASSSKTQDRTAYGDGYTF
TRBV29-1	TRBJ2-7	NA	TRBD1	TGCAGCGTTGAGGACAGGCTTTACGAGCAGTACTTC	CSVEDRLYEQYF
TRBV6-5	TRBJ2-2	once	NA	TGTGCCAGCAGTCTCCTTAGTGGGGAGCTGTTTTTT	CASSLLSGELFF
TRBV7-8	TRBJ2-7	NA	NA	TGTGCCAGCAGATTCTCAGGAATCGGCTTGGAGCAGTACTTC	CASRFSGIGLEQYF
TRBV7-9	TRBJ1-1	NA	TRBD1	TGTGCCAGCAGCTTGACAGGGAGCTACTCTGAAGCTTTCTTT	CASSLTGSYSEAFF
TRBV18	TRBJ2-7	NA	NA	TGTGCCAGCTCACCACCGGCCTCGCAGGGAAGACCCTACGAGCAGTACTTC	CASSPPASQGRPYEQYF
TRBV27	TRBJ2-1	NA	TRBD2	TGTGCCAGCAGTTTAAGCGGGAGGCAATATGAGCAGTTCTTC	CASSLSGRQYEQFF
TRBV19	TRBJ2-7	NA	NA	TGTGCCACGAGGGGGAGTCTGTGGGGTGAGCAGTACTTC	CATRGSLWGEQYF
TRBV25-1	TRBJ1-2	NA	TRBD1	TGTGCCAGCACGGGAACAGGGGGACCTGGCTACACCTTC	CASTGTGGPGYTF
TRBV15	TRBJ1-5	NA	NA	TGTGCCACCAGCAGAACAAAGGGAACAGGGACCCAGCCCCAGCATTTT	CATSRTKGTGTQPQHF
TRBV6-1	TRBJ2-1	NA	NA	TGTGCCAGCAGTGGGGGGGTTATGAGCAATGAGCAGTTCTTC	CASSGGVMSNEQFF
TRBV19	TRBJ2-5	NA	NA	TGTGCCAGTAGTATGCGATGGAGGGCGTCAGCCCGTTCGCGGTTCCAAGAGACCCAGTACTTC	CASSMRWRASARSRFQETQYF
TRBV7-8	TRBJ2-7	NA	TRBD1	TGTGCCAGCAGCGTCGGGACAGGGGCCTACGAGCAGTACTTC	CASSVGTGAYEQYF
TRBV10-2	TRBJ1-3	NA	NA	TGCGCCAGCAGCCCCCAGGGTTTCTCTGGAAACACCATATATTTT	CASSPQGFSGNTIYF
TRBV11-3	TRBJ1-1	NA	NA	TGTGCCAGCAGCTTAGGTCAGGGGCGGGCGGGAGTAATGAGCACTGAAGCTTTCTTT	CASSLGQGRAGVMSTEAFF
TRBV18	TRBJ2-1	NA	TRBD1	TGTGCCAGCTCACCACTCCAAGACAGGGACGAGCAGTTCTTC	CASSPLQDRDEQFF
TRBV13	TRBJ1-1	few	NA	TGTGCCAGCAGCCGAGGGTGGGCTGAAGCTTTCTTT	CASSRGWAEAFF
TRBV28	TRBJ1-5	NA	NA	TGTGCCAGCAGTAGACTGGATAGCAATCAGCCCCAGCATTTT	CASSRLDSNQPQHF
TRBV10-3	TRBJ2-3	NA	NA	TGTGCCATCGGGTGGAGGGAAGGGACAGATACGCAGTATTTT	CAIGWREGTDTQYF
TRBV9	TRBJ1-4	NA	NA	TGTGCCAGCAGCGCGTACCAGGGGCTTGCAACTAATGAAAAACTGTTTTTT	CASSAYQGLATNEKLFF